These 25 T cell receptor beta chains were all obtained from the same sample, sequenced in a study of identical twins. TCRdb used MiXCR to reprocess the 5' RACE reads, holding one entry per CDR3 protein. Of some 790,000 distinct CDR3 sequences detected, around a sixth appear once; the ten largest clones hold less than 15%. A further study also used this sample, focusing on T cells expressing NK-cell markers.

The material sequenced was PBMCs. Receptor source: a woman aged 18 to 35 in good health.

The V gene is TRBV9, the J gene TRBJ1-2, with D possibly TRBD1 on 6 matching bases. The CDR3 sequence is 14 residues long. Per the germline V gene, CDR1 is SGDLS and CDR2 is YYNGEE. V gave up 0 bases and J gave up 4 bases, with 10 bases separating them. CDR3 in DNA: TGTGCCAGCAGCGTAGCACAGGGACCCTATGGCTACACCTTC. Translated, it gives CASSVAQGPYGYTF. Full variable domain (outside the CDR3, taken from reference TRBV9 and TRBJ1-2): DSGVTQTPKHLITATGQRVTLRCSPRSGDLSVYWYQQSLDQGLQFLIQYYNGEERAKGNILERFSAQQFPDLHSELNLSSLELGDSALYFCASSVAQGPYGYTFGSGTRLTVV.

V and J are TRBV4-3 and TRBJ2-1; 7 nucleotides match TRBD2. V was clipped by 1 base and J by 5 bases; unmatched bases: 11. Germline assignment: CDR1 LGHNA and CDR2 YSLEER. This CDR3 has 17 residues. CDR3 sequence: CASSQALTGGRNNEQFF. The CDR3 bases are TGCGCCAGCAGCCAAGCGCTCACCGGCGGGAGAAACAATGAGCAGTTCTTC.

This clonotype was seen a handful of times. The chain has TRBV7-9 and TRBJ2-7, with TRBD1 as a possible D gene (6 bases). The CDR3 has 15 residues. Germline V CDR1 and CDR2: SEHNR, FQNEAQ (reference sequence). V was clipped by 5 bases and J by 7 bases, with 21 bases between them. The CDR3, as DNA: TGTGCCAGCAGCGACGGACACAGGGCGACGGAAGAGCAGTACTTC. Protein product: CASSDGHRATEEQYF.

This clonotype was seen a few times. V gene TRBV20-1 combines with J gene TRBJ2-7, with D perhaps matching TRBD2 (6 bases). In germline, CDR1 is DFQATT, CDR2 SNEGSKA (reference sequence). The CDR3 sequence is 15 residues long. Trimming left V 4 bases short and J 2 bases short, with 18 bases between. The CDR3 is CSAKKAGTGAYEQYF. The CDR3 nucleotides are TGCAGTGCTAAGAAAGCCGGGACTGGGGCCTACGAGCAGTACTTC.

This clonotype was found a few times. V gene TRBV12-3 or TRBV12-4 combines with J gene TRBJ2-1; TRBD2 matches at 10 bases. This CDR3 comprises 15 residues. Germline trimming cut 3 bases from V and 7 bases from J; bases unmatched to any gene: 6. The CDR3 bases are TGTGCCAGCAGTTTGATAGGACTAGCGGAGAATGAGCAGTTCTTC. Protein: CASSLIGLAENEQFF.

The gene calls are TRBV5-1 and TRBJ2-3; 14 bases map to TRBD2. This CDR3 is built from 16 residues. Germline values: CDR1 SGHRS, CDR2 YFSETQ. The ends lost 4 bases at V and 5 bases at J; junction bases unmatched: 6. Written as DNA, the CDR3 is TGCGCCAGCAGCCACGGGACTAGCGGGAGAGGAGATACGCAGTATTTT. It is translated as CASSHGTSGRGDTQYF.

The V and J genes are TRBV7-2 and TRBJ1-1, with 10 bases aligning to TRBD1. This CDR3 is 16 amino acids long. The V and J ends lost 5 bases and 2 bases, in that order; junction bases with no gene match: 8. Looked up from germline, CDR1 is SGHTA and CDR2 is FQGNSA. CDR3 DNA: TGTGCCAGCAGCCCTGGACAGGGGGAGAGAAACACTGAAGCTTTCTTT. As protein: CASSPGQGERNTEAFF.

The chain links TRBV29-1 to TRBJ2-3; D is undetermined. V was trimmed by 4 bases and J by 2 bases, leaving 7 bases between them. The CDR3 length is 12 residues. The germline V gene encodes CDR1 SQVTM and CDR2 ANQGSEA. The CDR3 spells CSVVVVTDTQYF. Written as DNA, the CDR3 is TGCAGCGTTGTGGTAGTCACAGATACGCAGTATTTT.

This clonotype was seen only a few times. The chain recombines TRBV11-2 with TRBJ2-1; 9 bases fit TRBD2. This CDR3 contains 15 residues. Germline values: CDR1 SGHAT, CDR2 FQNNGV. The V segment lost 4 bases and the J segment 10 bases; nucleotides outside the gene matches: 11. CDR3 sequence (DNA): TGTGCCAGCAGCTCCCTAGCGGGGTTTACAGGGGAGCAGTTCTTC. It codes for CASSSLAGFTGEQFF.

In this sample, this clonotype turned up a few times. V gene TRBV9 combines with J gene TRBJ1-2; no clear D gene. CDR1 and CDR2 from the germline V gene are SGDLS and YYNGEE. There are 12 residues in the CDR3. V gave up 3 bases and J gave up 5 bases, with 8 bases separating them. For the CDR3, the DNA is TGTGCCAGCAGCGCGGCAGTTTATGGCTACACCTTC. This translates into CASSAAVYGYTF.

This clonotype came up a few times. The DNA of the CDR3 is TGTGCCGGATCCTTCGGGGGTTCCGGAAACACCATATATTTT. Encoded protein: CAGSFGGSGNTIYF. The chain joins TRBV12-3 or TRBV12-4 to TRBJ1-3; weak D call: TRBD1 (5 bases). V was shortened by 11 bases and J by 4 bases, with 18 bases between the two germline ends. This CDR3 is 14 amino acids long.

The V and J genes are TRBV5-1 and TRBJ2-3, with D perhaps TRBD2 (6 bases). The CDR3 is 16 residues long. Per germline, CDR1 SGHRS and CDR2 YFSETQ. Trimming removed 5 bases at V and 1 base at J, with 17 bases between. CDR3 loop: CASSRGLPLGTDTQYF. In DNA form, the CDR3 reads TGCGCCAGCAGTAGGGGACTCCCTTTAGGCACAGATACGCAGTATTTT. Full variable domain (missing parts from reference TRBV5-1 and TRBJ2-3): KAGVTQTPRYLIKTRGQQVTLSCSPISGHRSVSWYQQTPGQGLQFLFEYFSETQRNKGNFPGRFSGRQFSNSRSEMNVSTLELGDSALYLCASSRGLPLGTDTQYFGPGTRLTVL.

The J gene is TRBJ2-1, the V gene TRBV6-2 or TRBV6-3, with D unresolved. This CDR3 region has 13 residues. Trimming left V 8 bases short and J 1 base short, with 9 bases between. CDR1 and CDR2 from the germline V gene are MNHEY and SVGEGT. The CDR3 sequence is CASDRPSYNEQFF. The CDR3 region has the DNA TGTGCCAGCGATCGACCTTCCTACAATGAGCAGTTCTTC.

The gene calls are TRBV6-6 and TRBJ2-1, with TRBD2 identical over 8 bases. Germline loops: CDR1 MNHNY, CDR2 SVGAGI (reference sequence). This CDR3 is built from 12 residues. J was trimmed by 7 bases and V by 8 bases; bases with no gene match: 4. In nucleotides, the CDR3 is TGTGCCAGCGGGACTAGGGTAAATGAGCAGTTCTTC. As protein: CASGTRVNEQFF.

This clonotype has more than one count but fewer than ten. The V gene is TRBV7-9, the J gene TRBJ2-1, with a tentative D call TRBD1 (6 bases). The CDR3 length is 13 residues. Per the germline V gene, CDR1 is SEHNR and CDR2 is FQNEAQ (reference sequence). The V end lost 5 bases, the J end lost 8 bases, and 13 bases lay between the germline ends. CDR3 amino acids: CASSVQGTDEQFF. DNA of the CDR3: TGTGCCAGCAGCGTTCAGGGGACCGATGAGCAGTTCTTC.

This clonotype appeared once. CDR3 nucleotides: TGTGCCAGCCTTAGGGCGGGCTATGGCTACACCTTC. It specifies CASLRAGYGYTF. The rearrangement links TRBV9 to TRBJ1-2, with no clear D. Germline loops: CDR1 SGDLS, CDR2 YYNGEE. The CDR3 totals 12 residues. Trimming left V 7 bases short and J 4 bases short, with 11 bases between.

The rearrangement joins TRBV12-3 or TRBV12-4 to TRBJ1-1; D perhaps matches TRBD1 (5 bases). This CDR3 contains 14 residues. Trimming left V 7 bases short and J 2 bases short, with 14 bases between. The CDR3 is CASIDGTANTEAFF. CDR3 coding DNA: TGTGCCAGCATCGACGGGACGGCCAACACTGAAGCTTTCTTT.

The V call is TRBV29-1, the J call TRBJ2-1; 8 bases match TRBD2. With 7 bases clipped from V and 9 bases from J, the junction kept 14 bases outside the gene matches. CDR3 length equals 14 residues. CDR1 is SQVTM and CDR2 is ANQGSEA in the germline V gene. CDR3 nucleotides: TGCAGCGCGCCAGAGACTAGCGATGGAGGTGAGCAGTTCTTC. Translated: CSAPETSDGGEQFF.

The gene calls are TRBV12-3 or TRBV12-4 and TRBJ2-2; TRBD1 matches at 9 bases. The CDR3 consists of 17 residues. Trimming took 6 bases from V and 0 from J; bases not matched to a gene: 8. CDR3 nucleotides: TGTGCCAGCAGCCCGGGACAGGGAGTGGCGAACACCGGGGAGCTGTTTTTT. It codes for CASSPGQGVANTGELFF.

The CDR3 coding sequence is TGTGCCAGCAGTTACTCCCTTAGCGGGGGGCGGGAGCAGTACTTC. Its protein is CASSYSLSGGREQYF. V usage is TRBV6-5 and J usage is TRBJ2-7; 10 bases agree with TRBD2. CDR1 and CDR2 (germline): MNHEY, SVGAGI. Trimming took 0 bases from V and 7 from J; bases not matched to a gene: 6. CDR3 length equals 15 residues.

This clonotype showed up many times. The gene calls are TRBV10-2 and TRBJ2-5; 11 nucleotides line up with TRBD2. This CDR3 has 15 amino acids. Per germline, CDR1 WSHSY and CDR2 SAAADI. The trim removed 2 bases at V and 1 base at J, leaving 0 bases unmatched. CDR3 protein: CASSEGTSGQETQYF. CDR3 nucleotides: TGCGCCAGCAGTGAGGGGACTAGCGGCCAAGAGACCCAGTACTTC.

This clonotype was picked up many times. The genes are TRBV5-1 and TRBJ2-7, with D possibly matching TRBD1 (6 bases). Trimming removed 3 bases at V and 0 bases at J, with 10 bases between. The germline CDR1 and CDR2 sequences are SGHRS and YFSETQ. The CDR3 is 14 residues long. CDR3 amino acids: CASSWGQSSYEQYF. CDR3 bases: TGCGCCAGCAGCTGGGGACAAAGCTCCTACGAGCAGTACTTC.

This chain uses TRBV12-3 or TRBV12-4 with TRBJ2-7, with D tentatively TRBD2 (5 bases). The CDR3 covers 13 residues. Trimming cost V 6 bases and J 0 bases, with 9 bases left between them. The CDR3 DNA follows: TGTGCCAGCAGGGACTCTAACTCCTACGAGCAGTACTTC. The encoded protein is CASRDSNSYEQYF.

V usage is TRBV20-1 and J usage is TRBJ2-7; 10 bases match TRBD1. The germline V gene has CDR1 DFQATT and CDR2 SNEGSKA (reference sequence). Losses at the gene ends were 0 bases for V and 1 base for J; bases not matched to a gene: 9. The CDR3 consists of 17 residues. CDR3 sequence: CSARDRPGQGNSYEQYF. CDR3 DNA: TGCAGTGCTAGAGATCGACCGGGACAGGGGAATTCCTACGAGCAGTACTTC.

The chain has TRBV18 and TRBJ1-2, with 8 bases identical to TRBD1. The CDR3 has 17 amino acids. Trimming at V came to 0 bases and at J to 6 bases, leaving 12 bases not matched to a gene. Germline CDR1 and CDR2: KGHSH and LQKENI. CDR3 loop: CASSPPDRSRGLHGYTF. CDR3 in DNA: TGTGCCAGCTCACCACCGGATCGAAGCAGGGGGCTTCATGGCTACACCTTC.